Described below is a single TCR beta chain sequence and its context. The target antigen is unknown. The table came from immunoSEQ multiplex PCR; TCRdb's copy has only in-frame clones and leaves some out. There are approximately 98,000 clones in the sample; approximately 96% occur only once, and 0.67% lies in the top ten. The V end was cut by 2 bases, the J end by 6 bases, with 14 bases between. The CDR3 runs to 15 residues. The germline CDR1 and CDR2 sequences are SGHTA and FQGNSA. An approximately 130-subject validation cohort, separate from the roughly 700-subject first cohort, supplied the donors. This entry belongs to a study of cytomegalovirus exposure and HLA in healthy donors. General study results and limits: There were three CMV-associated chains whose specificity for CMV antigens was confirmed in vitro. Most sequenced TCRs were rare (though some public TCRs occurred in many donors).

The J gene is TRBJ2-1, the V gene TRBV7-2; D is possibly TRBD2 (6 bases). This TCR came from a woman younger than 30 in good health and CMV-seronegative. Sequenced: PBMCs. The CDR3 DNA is TGTGCCAGCAGCTTATCGGAGGGGTTAGGCAATGAGCAGTTCTTC. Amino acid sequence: CASSLSEGLGNEQFF.